This T cell receptor (beta chain) was profiled in a study of cytomegalovirus exposure and HLA in healthy donors. Study conclusions and caveats: Per published accounts, TCR beta sequences correctly predicted the HLA-A and HLA-B alleles of most subjects.

CDR1 and CDR2 (germline): GTSNPN, SVGIG (reference sequence). V was clipped by 5 bases and J by 5 bases, with 15 bases between them. This CDR3 has 13 residues. PCR employed 60 Vbeta and 13 Jbeta primers. The assay was immunoSEQ multiplex PCR, and TCRdb's table has in-frame clones only and misses some. In total, the table holds about 42,000 clones. On this clone: Its cognate antigen is unknown.

Sequencing was carried out using PBMCs. The sequence came from a man aged 25-45 years in good health and CMV-seronegative. The chain recombines TRBV30 with TRBJ1-2; D is uncertain. The CDR3 is CAWARLSRYGYTF. Written as DNA, the CDR3 is TGTGCCTGGGCCCGTCTTTCCCGGTATGGCTACACCTTC.